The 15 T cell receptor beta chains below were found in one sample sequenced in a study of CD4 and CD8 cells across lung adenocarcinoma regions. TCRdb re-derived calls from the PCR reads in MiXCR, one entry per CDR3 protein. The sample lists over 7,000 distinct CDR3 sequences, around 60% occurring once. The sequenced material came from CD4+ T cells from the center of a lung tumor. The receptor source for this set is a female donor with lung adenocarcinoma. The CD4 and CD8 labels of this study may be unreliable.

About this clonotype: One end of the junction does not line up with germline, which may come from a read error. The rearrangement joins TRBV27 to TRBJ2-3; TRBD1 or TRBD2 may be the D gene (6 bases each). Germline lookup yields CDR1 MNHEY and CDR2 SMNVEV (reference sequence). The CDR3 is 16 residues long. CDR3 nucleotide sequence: TGTGCCAGCGGGGGGCTCGGGGCCCGAGGCCCAGATACCCAGTACTTT. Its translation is CASGGLGARGPDTQYF.

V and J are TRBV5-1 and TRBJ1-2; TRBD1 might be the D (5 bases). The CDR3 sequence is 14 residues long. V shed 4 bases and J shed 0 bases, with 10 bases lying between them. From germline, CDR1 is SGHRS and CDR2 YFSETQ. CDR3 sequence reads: CASSAGTTNYGYTF. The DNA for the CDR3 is TGCGCCAGCAGCGCGGGGACGACTAACTATGGCTACACCTTC.

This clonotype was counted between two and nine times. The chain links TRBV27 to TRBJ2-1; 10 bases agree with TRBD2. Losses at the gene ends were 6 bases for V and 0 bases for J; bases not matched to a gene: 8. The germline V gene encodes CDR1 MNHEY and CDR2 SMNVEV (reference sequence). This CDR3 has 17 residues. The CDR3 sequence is CASSAGLAISSYNEQFF. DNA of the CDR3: TGTGCCAGCAGCGCGGGACTAGCGATTAGCTCCTACAATGAGCAGTTCTTC.

Here the CDR3 DNA reads TGTGCCAGCAGCTCCGCAACTAGCGGGAGGAAGCAGTTCTTC. This sequence encodes CASSSATSGRKQFF. The genes are TRBV7-2 and TRBJ2-1, with TRBD2 identical over 12 bases. The CDR3 consists of 14 residues. Germline CDR1 and CDR2: SGHTA and FQGNSA. J gave up 11 bases and V 4 bases, and 6 bases lay outside the gene matches.

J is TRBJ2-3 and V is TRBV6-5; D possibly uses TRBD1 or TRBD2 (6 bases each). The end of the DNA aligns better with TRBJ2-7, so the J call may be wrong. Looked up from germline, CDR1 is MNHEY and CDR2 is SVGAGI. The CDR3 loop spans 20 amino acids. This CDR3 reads CASSYGGRAAGLWATDTQYF. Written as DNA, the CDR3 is TGTGCCAGCAGTTACGGGGGGCGAGCCGCGGGGCTGTGGGCCACAGACACGCAGTACTTC.

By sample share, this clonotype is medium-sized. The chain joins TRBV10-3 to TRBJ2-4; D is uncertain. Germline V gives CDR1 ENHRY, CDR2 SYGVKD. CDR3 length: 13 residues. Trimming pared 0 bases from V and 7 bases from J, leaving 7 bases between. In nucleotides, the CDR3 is TGTGCCATCAGTGAGTCCCCCGCGAACATTCAGTACTTC. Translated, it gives CAISESPANIQYF.

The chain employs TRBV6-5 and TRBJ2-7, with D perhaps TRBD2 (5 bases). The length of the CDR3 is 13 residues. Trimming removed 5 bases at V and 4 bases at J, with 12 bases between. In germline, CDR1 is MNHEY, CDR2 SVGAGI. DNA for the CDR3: TGTGCCAGCAGTCACACCGGGATGTACGAGCAGTACTTC. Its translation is CASSHTGMYEQYF.

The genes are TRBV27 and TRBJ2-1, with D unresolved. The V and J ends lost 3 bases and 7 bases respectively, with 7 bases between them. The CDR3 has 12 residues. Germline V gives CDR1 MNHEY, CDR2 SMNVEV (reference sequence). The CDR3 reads CASSFPGNEQFF. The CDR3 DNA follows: TGTGCCAGCAGTTTCCCCGGGAATGAGCAGTTCTTC.

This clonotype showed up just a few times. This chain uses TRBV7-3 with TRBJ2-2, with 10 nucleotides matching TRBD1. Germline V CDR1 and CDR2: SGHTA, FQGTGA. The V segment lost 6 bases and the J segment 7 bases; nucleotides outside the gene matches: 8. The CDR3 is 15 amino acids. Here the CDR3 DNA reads TGTGCCAGCAGTCAGACAGGGGGCGCGAGCGGGGAGCTGTTTTTT. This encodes CASSQTGGASGELFF.

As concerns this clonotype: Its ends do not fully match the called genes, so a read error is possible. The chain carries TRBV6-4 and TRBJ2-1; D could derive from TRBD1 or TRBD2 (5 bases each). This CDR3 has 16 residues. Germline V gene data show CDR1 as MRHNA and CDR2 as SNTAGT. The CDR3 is CASSEGGGASNNAQFF. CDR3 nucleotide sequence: TGTGCCAGCAGTGAGGGTGGGGGAGCATCCAACAATGCGCAGTTTTTC.

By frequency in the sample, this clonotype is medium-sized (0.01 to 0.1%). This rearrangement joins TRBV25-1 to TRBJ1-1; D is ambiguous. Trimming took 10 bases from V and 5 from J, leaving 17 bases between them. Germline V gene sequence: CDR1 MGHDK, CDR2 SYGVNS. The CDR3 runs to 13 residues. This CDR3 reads CATESVSGTEAFF. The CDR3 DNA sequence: TGTGCCACCGAGTCGGTATCGGGGACTGAAGCTTTCTTT.

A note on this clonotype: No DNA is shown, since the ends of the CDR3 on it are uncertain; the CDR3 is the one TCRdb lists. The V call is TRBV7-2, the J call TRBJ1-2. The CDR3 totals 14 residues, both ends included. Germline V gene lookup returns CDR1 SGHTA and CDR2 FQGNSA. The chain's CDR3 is CASSFGSGGRGYTF.

The CDR3 nucleotides read TGTGCCATCAGTGAGCCCCGGACAGGGGCGCTCAATGAGCAGTTCTTC. Translating gives CAISEPRTGALNEQFF. V gene TRBV10-3 combines with J gene TRBJ2-1, with 9 bases that match TRBD1. CDR3 length equals 16 residues. Germline V gene data show CDR1 as ENHRY and CDR2 as SYGVKD. J was trimmed by 6 bases and V by 2 bases; bases with no gene match: 8.

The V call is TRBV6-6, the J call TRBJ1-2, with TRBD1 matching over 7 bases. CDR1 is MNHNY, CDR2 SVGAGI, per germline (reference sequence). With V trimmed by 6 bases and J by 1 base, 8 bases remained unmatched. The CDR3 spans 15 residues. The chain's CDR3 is CASRRGDSHNYGYTF. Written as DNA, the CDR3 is TGTGCCAGCAGGAGGGGGGACAGCCATAACTATGGCTACACCTTC.

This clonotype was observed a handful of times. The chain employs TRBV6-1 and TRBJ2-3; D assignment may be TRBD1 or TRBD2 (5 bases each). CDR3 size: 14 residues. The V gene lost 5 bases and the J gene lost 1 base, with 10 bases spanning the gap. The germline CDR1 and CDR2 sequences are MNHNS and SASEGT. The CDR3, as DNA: TGTGCCAGCAGTCCCCTGGGGGGCACAGATACGCAGTATTTT. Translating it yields CASSPLGGTDTQYF.